These 2 T cell receptor beta chains originate from one sample sequenced in a study of somatic mutations in cytotoxic T cells in rheumatoid arthritis. Measured with immunoSEQ multiplex PCR; TCRdb has only the in-frame clones, and not every one. Seen here are approximately 18,000 clones, roughly 70% observed once, and the top ten hold roughly 5.3%. Sequenced input: CD8+ T cells sorted from blood. The origin of the receptors is a man aged 60-69 years in good health.

V and J are TRBV6-1 and TRBJ1-1; D might be TRBD1 (5 bases). Germline lookup yields CDR1 MNHNS and CDR2 SASEGT. V lost 7 bases and J lost 4, with 16 bases in between. The CDR3 runs to 14 residues. CDR3 DNA: TGTGCCAGCACCTGGGAGGTAGGGACCACTGAAGCTTTCTTT. Protein sequence: CASTWEVGTTEAFF.

The rearrangement uses TRBV19 and TRBJ2-7, with D possibly TRBD2 on 7 matching bases. In germline, CDR1 is LNHDA, CDR2 SQIVND (reference sequence). The CDR3 spans 16 residues. With 0 bases removed from V and 3 bases from J, the gap between germline ends came to 15 bases. The CDR3 here is CASSIEGLGGIYEQYF. In DNA, the CDR3 is TGTGCCAGTAGTATAGAAGGACTAGGGGGGATCTACGAGCAGTACTTC.